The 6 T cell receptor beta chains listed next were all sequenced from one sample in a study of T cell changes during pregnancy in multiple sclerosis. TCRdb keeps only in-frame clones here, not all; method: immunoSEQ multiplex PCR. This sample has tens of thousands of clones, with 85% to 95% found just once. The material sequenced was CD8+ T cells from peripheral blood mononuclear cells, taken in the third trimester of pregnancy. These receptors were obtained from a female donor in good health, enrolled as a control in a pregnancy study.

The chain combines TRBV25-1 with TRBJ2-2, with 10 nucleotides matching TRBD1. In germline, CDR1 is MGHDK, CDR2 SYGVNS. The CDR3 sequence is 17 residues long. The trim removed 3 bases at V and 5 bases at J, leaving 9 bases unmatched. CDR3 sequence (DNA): TGTGCCAGCAGTGATCCGCTGACAGGGGGCGCGACCGGGGAGCTGTTTTTT. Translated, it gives CASSDPLTGGATGELFF.

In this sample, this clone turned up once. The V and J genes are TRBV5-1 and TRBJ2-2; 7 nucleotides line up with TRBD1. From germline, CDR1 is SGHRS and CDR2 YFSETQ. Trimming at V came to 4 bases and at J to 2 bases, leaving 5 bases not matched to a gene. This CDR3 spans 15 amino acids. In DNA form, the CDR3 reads TGCGCCAGCAGCCCTTGGGACAGAAACACCGGGGAGCTGTTTTTT. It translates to CASSPWDRNTGELFF.

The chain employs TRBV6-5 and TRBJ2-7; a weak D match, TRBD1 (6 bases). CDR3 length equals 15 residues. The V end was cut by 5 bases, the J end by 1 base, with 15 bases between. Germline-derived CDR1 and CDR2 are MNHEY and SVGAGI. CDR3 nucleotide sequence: TGTGCCAGCAGTCCCTTCAGGGGTGATTCCTACGAGCAGTACTTC. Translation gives CASSPFRGDSYEQYF.

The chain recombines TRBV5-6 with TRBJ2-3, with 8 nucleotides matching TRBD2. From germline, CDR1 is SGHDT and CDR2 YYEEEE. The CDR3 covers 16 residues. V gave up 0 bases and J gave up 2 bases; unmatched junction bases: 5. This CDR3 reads CASSLAGGGLTDTQYF. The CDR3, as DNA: TGTGCCAGCAGCTTGGCGGGGGGGGGCCTCACAGATACGCAGTATTTT. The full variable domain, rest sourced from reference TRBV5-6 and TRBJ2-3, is DAGVTQSPTHLIKTRGQQVTLRCSPKSGHDTVSWYQQALGQGPQFIFQYYEEEERQRGNFPDRFSGHQFPNYSSELNVNALLLGDSALYLCASSLAGGGLTDTQYFGPGTRLTVL.

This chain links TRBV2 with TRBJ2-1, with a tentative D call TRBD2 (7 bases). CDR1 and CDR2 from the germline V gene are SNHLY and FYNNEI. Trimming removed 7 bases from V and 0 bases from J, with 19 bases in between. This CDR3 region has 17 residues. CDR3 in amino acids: CASTPTGGAVSYNEQFF. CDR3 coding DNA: TGTGCCAGCACCCCGACGGGGGGCGCCGTCTCCTACAATGAGCAGTTCTTC. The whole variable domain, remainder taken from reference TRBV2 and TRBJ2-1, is EPEVTQTPSHQVTQMGQEVILRCVPISNHLYFYWYRQILGQKVEFLVSFYNNEISEKSEIFDDQFSVERPDGSNFTLKIRSTKLEDSAMYFCASTPTGGAVSYNEQFFGPGTRLTVL.

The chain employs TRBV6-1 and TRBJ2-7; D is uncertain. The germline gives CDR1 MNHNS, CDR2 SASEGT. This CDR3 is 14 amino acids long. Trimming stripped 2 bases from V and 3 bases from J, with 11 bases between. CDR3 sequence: CASSEFVVNYEQYF. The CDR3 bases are TGTGCCAGCAGTGAATTCGTCGTAAACTACGAGCAGTACTTC.